This is a list of T cell receptor beta chains from one sample in a study of shared clonotypes between healthy human individuals. Libraries were prepared by immunoSEQ multiplex PCR; TCRdb keeps only in-frame clonotypes and omits some of them. The repertoire holds millions of clones, just under 95% seen once, with about 1.1% in the top ten. What was sequenced was naive CD8+ T cells sorted from blood. These receptors were taken from a man aged 18 to 35 in good health. Each CDR3 is given without its conserved first and last residue. Fields, in order: V gene, CDR3 protein.

v_call: TRBV27
cdr3_aa: ASSFDGPGAPLH

v_call: TRBV9
cdr3_aa: ASSVGASTDTQY

v_call: TRBV7-2
cdr3_aa: ASSSRGVNTEAF

v_call: TRBV28
cdr3_aa: ASLSQGGEYQPQH

v_call: TRBV4-1
cdr3_aa: ASSQVVSGGLHTQY

v_call: TRBV7-9
cdr3_aa: ASSSRKMGANVLT

v_call: TRBV7-3
cdr3_aa: ASSSGTGDGYGYT

v_call: TRBV4-3
cdr3_aa: ASSQDSSGSSNEQF

v_call: TRBV19
cdr3_aa: ASSIGYSYSNSPLH

v_call: TRBV27
cdr3_aa: ASSPEGLRGYEQY